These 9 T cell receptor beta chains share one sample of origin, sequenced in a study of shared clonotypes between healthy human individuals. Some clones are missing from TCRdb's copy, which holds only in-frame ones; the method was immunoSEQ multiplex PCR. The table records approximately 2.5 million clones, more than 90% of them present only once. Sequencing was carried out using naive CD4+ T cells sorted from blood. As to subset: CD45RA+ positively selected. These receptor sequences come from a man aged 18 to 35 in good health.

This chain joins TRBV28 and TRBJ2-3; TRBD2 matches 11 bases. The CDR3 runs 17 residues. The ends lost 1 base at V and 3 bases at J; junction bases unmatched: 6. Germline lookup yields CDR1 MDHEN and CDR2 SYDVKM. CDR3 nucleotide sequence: TGTGCCAGCAGTTTATATACTAGCGGGGGCCGTACAGATACGCAGTATTTT. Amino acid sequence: CASSLYTSGGRTDTQYF.

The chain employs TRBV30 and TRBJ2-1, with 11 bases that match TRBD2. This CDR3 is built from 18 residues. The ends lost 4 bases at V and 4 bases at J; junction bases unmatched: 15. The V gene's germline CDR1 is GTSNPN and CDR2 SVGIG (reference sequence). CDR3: CAWIRTSGQKETYNEQFF. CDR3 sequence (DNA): TGTGCCTGGATCCGGACTAGCGGGCAGAAAGAAACGTACAATGAGCAGTTCTTC.

CDR3 DNA: TGTGCCAGCAGCCCGCAACGATACAATGAGCAGTTCTTC. This codes for CASSPQRYNEQFF. The chain links TRBV14 to TRBJ2-1, with D unclear. CDR1 SGHDN and CDR2 FVKESK come from the germline V gene. This CDR3 contains 13 residues. V was pared by 4 bases and J by 4 bases, with 8 bases between.

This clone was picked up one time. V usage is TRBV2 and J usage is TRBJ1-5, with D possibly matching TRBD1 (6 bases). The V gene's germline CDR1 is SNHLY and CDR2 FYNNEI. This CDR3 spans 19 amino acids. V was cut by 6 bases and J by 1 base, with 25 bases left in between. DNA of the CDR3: TGTGCCAGCAGGAGAGATGTGGGGGGCGCTTCTGGGAGCAATCAGCCCCAGCATTTT. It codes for CASRRDVGGASGSNQPQHF.

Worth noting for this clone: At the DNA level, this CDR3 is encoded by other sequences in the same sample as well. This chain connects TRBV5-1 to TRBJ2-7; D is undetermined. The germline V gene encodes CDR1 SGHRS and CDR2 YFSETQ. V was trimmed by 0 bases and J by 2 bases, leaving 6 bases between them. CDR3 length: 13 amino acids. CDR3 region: CASSLDSTYEQYF. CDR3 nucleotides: TGCGCCAGCAGCTTGGACTCTACCTACGAGCAGTACTTC.

Here the CDR3 reads CAISEQQGVGQFF. The CDR3 DNA reads as TGTGCCATCAGTGAGCAACAGGGGGTCGGGCAGTTCTTC. This rearrangement joins TRBV10-3 to TRBJ2-1, with 8 bases matching TRBD1. Germline-derived CDR1 and CDR2 are ENHRY and SYGVKD. The CDR3 totals 13 residues. The V and J ends lost 2 bases and 12 bases, in that order; junction bases with no gene match: 6.

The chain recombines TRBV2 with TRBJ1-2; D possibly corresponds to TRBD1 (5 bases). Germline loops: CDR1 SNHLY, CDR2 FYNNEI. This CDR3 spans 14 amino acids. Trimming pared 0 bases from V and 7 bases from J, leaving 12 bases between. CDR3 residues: CASSEAEGFVGYTF. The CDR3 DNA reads TGTGCCAGCAGTGAAGCTGAGGGGTTTGTTGGCTACACCTTC.

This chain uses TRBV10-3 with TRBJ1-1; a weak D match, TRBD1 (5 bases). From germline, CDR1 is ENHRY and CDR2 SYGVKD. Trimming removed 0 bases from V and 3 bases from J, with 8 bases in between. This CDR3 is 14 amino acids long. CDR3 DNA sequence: TGTGCCATCAGTGAGTCTTGGGGGGACACTGAAGCTTTCTTT. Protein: CAISESWGDTEAFF.

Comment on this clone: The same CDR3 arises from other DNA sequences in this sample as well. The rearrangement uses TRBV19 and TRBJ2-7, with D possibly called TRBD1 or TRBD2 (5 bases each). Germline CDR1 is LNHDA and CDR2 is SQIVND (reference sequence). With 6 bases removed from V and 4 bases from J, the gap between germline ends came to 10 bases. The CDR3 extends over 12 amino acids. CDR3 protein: CASSTGGYEQYF. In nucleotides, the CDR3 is TGTGCCAGTAGCACTGGGGGATACGAGCAGTACTTC. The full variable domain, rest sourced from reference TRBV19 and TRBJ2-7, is DGGITQSPKYLFRKEGQNVTLSCEQNLNHDAMYWYRQDPGQGLRLIYYSQIVNDFQKGDIAEGYSVSREKKESFPLTVTSAQKNPTAFYLCASSTGGYEQYFGPGTRLTVT.